What follows is one T cell receptor beta chain and its context. Its specificity is not known. TCRdb itself ran the 5' RACE reads through MiXCR, one entry per CDR3 protein. The repertoire holds 200,000 to 300,000 distinct CDR3 sequences, with 10% to 15% as singletons. The J segment lost 8 bases and the V segment lost 7 bases, leaving 8 bases of the junction unmatched. CDR1 and CDR2 from the germline V gene are SNHLY and FYNNEI. The CDR3 runs to 14 residues. These data originate in a study of T cells after yellow fever vaccination. Study-wide results and caveats: Researchers report a weaker secondary response that nonetheless peaked faster, day 5 versus 15.

The starting material was CD4+ T cells sorted from PBMCs, obtained 45 days after the yellow fever booster vaccination. The receptor was derived from a man between 25 and 39 years old who received the YFV17D yellow fever vaccine. V usage is TRBV2 and J usage is TRBJ2-1; 10 positions agree with TRBD1. CDR3 sequence reads: CASTSTGGVDEQFF. The CDR3 DNA reads as TGTGCCAGCACTTCGACAGGGGGCGTTGATGAGCAGTTCTTC.